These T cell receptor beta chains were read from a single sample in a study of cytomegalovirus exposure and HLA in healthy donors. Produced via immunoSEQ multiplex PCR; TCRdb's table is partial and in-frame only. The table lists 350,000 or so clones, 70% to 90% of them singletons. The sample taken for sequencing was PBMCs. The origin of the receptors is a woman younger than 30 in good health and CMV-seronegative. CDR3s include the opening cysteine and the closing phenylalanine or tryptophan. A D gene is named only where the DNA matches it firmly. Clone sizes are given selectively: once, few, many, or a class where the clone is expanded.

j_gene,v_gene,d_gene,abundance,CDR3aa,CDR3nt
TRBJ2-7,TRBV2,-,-,CASSVSSPSSYEQYF,TGTGCCAGCAGTGTTTCTAGTCCGAGCTCCTACGAGCAGTACTTC
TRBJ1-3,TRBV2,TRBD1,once,CASSRQGAGVGNTIYF,TGTGCCAGCAGTAGACAGGGGGCGGGGGTTGGAAACACCATATATTTT
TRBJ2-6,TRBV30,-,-,CAWTPGVSGANVLTF,TGTGCCTGGACCCCGGGAGTCTCTGGGGCCAACGTCCTGACTTTC
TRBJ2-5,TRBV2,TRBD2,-,CASTHGTIQETQYF,TGTGCCAGCACCCACGGGACTATCCAAGAGACCCAGTACTTC
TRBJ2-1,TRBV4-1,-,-,CASSQVSSNEQFF,TGCGCCAGCAGCCAAGTTTCGTCCAATGAGCAGTTCTTC
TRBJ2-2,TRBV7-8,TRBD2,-,CASSLGSGGDGELFF,TGTGCCAGCAGCTTGGGTAGCGGGGGAGACGGGGAGCTGTTTTTT
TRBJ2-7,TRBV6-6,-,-,CASSLAREQYF,TGTGCCAGCAGCCTAGCGAGGGAGCAGTACTTC
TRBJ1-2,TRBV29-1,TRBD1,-,CSVDLPPGQINYGYTF,TGCAGCGTTGACCTCCCTCCGGGACAGATAAACTATGGCTACACCTTC
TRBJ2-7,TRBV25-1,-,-,CATWGQGYEQYF,TGTGCCACCTGGGGTCAGGGCTACGAGCAGTACTTC
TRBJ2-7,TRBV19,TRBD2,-,CASSIALAGYIYEQYF,TGTGCCAGTAGTATAGCCCTAGCGGGCTATATCTACGAGCAGTACTTC
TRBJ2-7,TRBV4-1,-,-,CASSHARGLYSYEQYF,TGCGCCAGCAGCCATGCTCGGGGGTTATACTCCTACGAGCAGTACTTC
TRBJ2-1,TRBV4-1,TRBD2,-,CASSQASGGSYNEQFF,TGCGCCAGCAGCCAAGCCAGCGGGGGGTCCTACAATGAGCAGTTCTTC
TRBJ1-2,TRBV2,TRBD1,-,CASSRTGIGYGYTF,TGTGCCAGCAGCAGGACAGGGATCGGCTATGGCTACACCTTC
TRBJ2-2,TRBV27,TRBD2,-,CASMTSGRAPGELFF,TGTGCCAGTATGACTAGCGGGAGGGCCCCCGGGGAGCTGTTTTTT
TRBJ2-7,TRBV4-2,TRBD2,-,CASSQGTGTSSYEQYF,TGTGCCAGCAGCCAAGGCACCGGGACTAGCTCCTACGAGCAGTACTTC
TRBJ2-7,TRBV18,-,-,CASSPPLGGQGGYEQYF,TGTGCCAGCTCACCACCGTTAGGAGGACAGGGAGGGTACGAGCAGTACTTC
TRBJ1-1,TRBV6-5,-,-,CASSYTRLNTEAFF,TGTGCCAGCAGTTACACTCGTCTGAACACTGAAGCTTTCTTT
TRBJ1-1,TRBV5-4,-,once,CASSPLEGGAFF,TGTGCCAGCAGCCCCCTCGAGGGTGGAGCTTTCTTT
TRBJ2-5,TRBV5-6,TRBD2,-,CASSVAGAGETQYF,TGTGCCAGCAGCGTAGCGGGGGCGGGAGAGACCCAGTACTTC
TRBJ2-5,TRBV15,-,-,CATSVRSRETQYF,TGTGCCACCAGTGTCCGGTCCAGGGAGACCCAGTACTTC
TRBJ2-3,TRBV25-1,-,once,CASSEYIPDTQYF,TGTGCCAGCAGTGAATATATCCCAGATACGCAGTATTTT
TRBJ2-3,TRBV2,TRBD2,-,CASSSSEGGASGGTDTQYF,TGTGCCAGCAGTTCCTCTGAAGGTGGGGCTAGCGGGGGCACAGATACGCAGTATTTT
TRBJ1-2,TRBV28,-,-,CASSIRLSGYGYTF,TGTGCCAGCAGTATCCGGTTATCGGGATATGGCTACACCTTC
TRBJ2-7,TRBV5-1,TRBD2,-,CASSLLSGRLYEQYF,TGCGCCAGCAGCTTACTTAGCGGGAGACTGTACGAGCAGTACTTC
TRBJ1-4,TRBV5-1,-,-,CASSIPGTEAGGKLFF,TGCGCCAGCAGCATCCCGGGGACGGAGGCCGGAGGGAAACTGTTTTTT
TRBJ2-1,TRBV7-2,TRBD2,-,CASSEGGLAANEQFF,TGTGCCAGCAGCGAGGGGGGACTAGCCGCTAATGAGCAGTTCTTC
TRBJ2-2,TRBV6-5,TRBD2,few,CASSSGLADTGELFF,TGTGCCAGCAGTTCGGGACTAGCAGACACCGGGGAGCTGTTTTTT
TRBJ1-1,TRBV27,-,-,CAAQPGGPLNTEAFF,TGTGCCGCCCAACCCGGGGGGCCACTGAACACTGAAGCTTTCTTT
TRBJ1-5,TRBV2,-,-,CASSDWQVNQPQHF,TGTGCCAGCAGTGACTGGCAGGTCAATCAGCCCCAGCATTTT
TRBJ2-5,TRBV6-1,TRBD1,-,CASSPGTEETQYF,TGTGCCAGCAGTCCCGGGACAGAAGAGACCCAGTACTTC
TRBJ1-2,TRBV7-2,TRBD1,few,CASSPGTGGNYGYTF,TGTGCCAGCAGCCCGGGGACAGGGGGTAACTATGGCTACACCTTC
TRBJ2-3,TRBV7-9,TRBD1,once,CASSAPAGGGTDTQYF,TGTGCCAGCAGCGCACCCGCAGGGGGCGGCACAGATACGCAGTATTTT
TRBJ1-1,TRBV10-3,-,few,CAISGENTEAFF,TGTGCCATCAGTGGAGAGAACACTGAAGCTTTCTTT
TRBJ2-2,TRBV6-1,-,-,CASSAGQNTGELFF,TGTGCCAGCAGTGCGGGACAAAACACCGGGGAGCTGTTTTTT
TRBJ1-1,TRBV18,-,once,CASHVSPGNTEAFF,TGTGCCAGCCACGTCTCGCCGGGGAACACTGAAGCTTTCTTT
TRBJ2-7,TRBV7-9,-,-,CASSPPPANSYEQYF,TGTGCCAGCAGCCCGCCCCCCGCTAACTCCTACGAGCAGTACTTC
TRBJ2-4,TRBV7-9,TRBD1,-,CASSQTGGATKNIQYF,TGTGCCAGCAGCCAAACAGGGGGCGCGACCAAAAACATTCAGTACTTC
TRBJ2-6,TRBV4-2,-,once,CASSPDSLGANVLTF,TGTGCCAGCAGCCCGGACAGTCTTGGGGCCAACGTCCTGACTTTC
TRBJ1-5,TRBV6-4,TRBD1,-,CASSWGSRDRNNQPQHF,TGTGCCAGCAGTTGGGGGTCCCGGGACAGAAACAATCAGCCCCAGCATTTT
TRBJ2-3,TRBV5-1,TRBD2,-,CASSAGGPADTQYF,TGCGCCAGCAGCGCGGGAGGCCCCGCAGATACGCAGTATTTT